The next 10 T cell receptor beta chains were all read from a single sample in a study of cytomegalovirus exposure and HLA in healthy donors. Amplification used 60 Vbeta primers and 13 Jbeta primers. Sequencing was performed with immunoSEQ multiplex PCR; in TCRdb, only in-frame clones are kept and a portion is missing. The sample has 150,000 to 200,000 clones; 75% to 90% are singletons. The sequenced sample was PBMCs. The receptors shown here come from a woman between 18 and 29 years old in good health and CMV-seronegative.

The chain combines TRBV5-4 with TRBJ1-2, with D unclear. Between the trimmed V and J ends, which lost 0 bases and 4 bases, there was a span of 7 bases. Looked up from germline, CDR1 is SGHNT and CDR2 is YYREEE (reference sequence). CDR3 length equals 13 residues. The CDR3: CASSLDRGYGYTF. CDR3 nucleotide sequence: TGTGCCAGCAGCTTGGACCGGGGCTATGGCTACACCTTC.

The chain uses TRBV18 and TRBJ1-4, with unresolved D. The V end lost 2 bases, the J end lost 0 bases, and 7 bases lay between the germline ends. Germline V CDR1 and CDR2: KGHSH, LQKENI. The CDR3 consists of 15 residues. CDR3 protein: CASSPSEATNEKLFF. In nucleotides, the CDR3 is TGTGCCAGCTCACCATCAGAGGCAACTAATGAAAAACTGTTTTTT.

The chain links TRBV11-2 to TRBJ2-3; D is perhaps TRBD2 (6 bases). The CDR3 covers 16 residues. V gave up 0 bases and J gave up 4 bases, with 14 bases separating them. Germline V lookup: CDR1 SGHAT, CDR2 FQNNGV. The CDR3 nucleotides are TGTGCCAGCAGCTTAGATCTGAGCGGGTGGTCAGATACGCAGTATTTT. Its protein product is CASSLDLSGWSDTQYF.

This clone was seen a handful of times. This chain links TRBV27 with TRBJ2-2; D gene uncertain. CDR1 is MNHEY and CDR2 is SMNVEV in the germline V gene (reference sequence). Trimming took off 0 bases at V and 7 bases at J, with 12 bases between the two ends. The CDR3 contains 15 residues. CDR3 amino acids: CASSLSWASGGELFF. The CDR3 DNA reads as TGTGCCAGCAGTTTATCTTGGGCGTCCGGCGGGGAGCTGTTTTTT.

The chain links TRBV19 to TRBJ1-1, with 8 bases matching TRBD1. The CDR3 extends over 12 amino acids. In germline, CDR1 is LNHDA, CDR2 SQIVND (reference sequence). The J segment lost 10 bases and the V segment lost 6 bases, leaving 7 bases of the junction unmatched. The CDR3 DNA reads as TGTGCCAGTAGCAACCCAGGGGGCTTAGCTTTCTTT. It encodes CASSNPGGLAFF.

The sample holds a few counts of this clone. Other DNA sequences in the sample encode the same CDR3. V usage is TRBV6-5 and J usage is TRBJ2-7; D is perhaps TRBD1 (6 bases). The CDR3 extends over 13 amino acids. Trimming cost V 5 bases and J 1 base, with 9 bases left between them. Germline V gives CDR1 MNHEY, CDR2 SVGAGI. This CDR3 is CASSTGFSYEQYF. The CDR3 region has the DNA TGTGCCAGCAGTACAGGGTTTTCCTACGAGCAGTACTTC.

This chain connects TRBV5-6 to TRBJ1-1; TRBD1 agrees at 7 bases. Germline loops: CDR1 SGHDT, CDR2 YYEEEE. The CDR3 extends over 15 amino acids. J was trimmed by 1 base and V by 2 bases; bases with no gene match: 5. The CDR3 here is CASSFTGTANTEAFF. The CDR3 DNA sequence: TGTGCCAGCAGCTTCACCGGGACAGCGAACACTGAAGCTTTCTTT.

The chain joins TRBV27 to TRBJ1-2, with a tentative D call TRBD1 (5 bases). V lost 2 bases to trimming and J lost 3 bases, with 16 bases between them. Per the germline V gene, CDR1 is MNHEY and CDR2 is SMNVEV (reference sequence). The CDR3 has 16 amino acids. CDR3 sequence (DNA): TGTGCCAGCAGTTTAAGCCCTGACAGAGTTTACTATGGCTACACCTTC. It is translated as CASSLSPDRVYYGYTF.

The chain is built from TRBV6-1 and TRBJ1-2; possible D gene TRBD1, 6 bases. V shed 9 bases and J shed 0 bases, with 17 bases lying between them. The CDR3 is 15 residues long. Germline CDR1 reads MNHNS; CDR2 reads SASEGT. The CDR3 loop reads CASRTNRDPNYGYTF. As DNA, the CDR3 is TGTGCCAGTCGAACCAACAGGGATCCTAACTATGGCTACACCTTC.

This chain uses TRBV28 with TRBJ2-2, with a possible D match to TRBD2 (6 bases). The CDR3 has 19 residues. Trimming removed 6 bases at V and 3 bases at J, with 26 bases between. Looked up from germline, CDR1 is MDHEN and CDR2 is SYDVKM. The CDR3 loop is CASSPTGRSPGGYTGELFF. The CDR3 nucleotides are TGTGCCAGCAGCCCGACCGGGAGAAGTCCGGGTGGGTACACCGGGGAGCTGTTTTTT.